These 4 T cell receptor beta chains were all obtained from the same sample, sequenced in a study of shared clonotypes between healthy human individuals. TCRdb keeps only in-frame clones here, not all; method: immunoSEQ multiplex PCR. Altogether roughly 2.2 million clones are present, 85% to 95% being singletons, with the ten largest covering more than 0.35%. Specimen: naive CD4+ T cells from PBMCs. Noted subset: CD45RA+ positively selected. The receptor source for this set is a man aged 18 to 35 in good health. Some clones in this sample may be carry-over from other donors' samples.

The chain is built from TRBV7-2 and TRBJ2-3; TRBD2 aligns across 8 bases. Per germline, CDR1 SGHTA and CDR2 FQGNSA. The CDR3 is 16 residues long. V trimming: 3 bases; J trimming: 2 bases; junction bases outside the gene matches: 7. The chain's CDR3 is CASSLGWRGATDTQYF. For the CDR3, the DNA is TGTGCCAGCAGCTTGGGGTGGCGGGGGGCCACAGATACGCAGTATTTT. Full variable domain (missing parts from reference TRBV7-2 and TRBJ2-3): GAGVSQSPSNKVTEKGKDVELRCDPISGHTALYWYRQSLGQGLEFLIYFQGNSAPDKSGLPSDRFSAERTGGSVSTLTIQRTQQEDSAVYLCASSLGWRGATDTQYFGPGTRLTVL.

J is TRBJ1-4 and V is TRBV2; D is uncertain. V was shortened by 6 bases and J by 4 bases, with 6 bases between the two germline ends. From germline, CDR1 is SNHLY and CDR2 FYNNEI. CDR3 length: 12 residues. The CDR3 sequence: CASRLGNEKLFF. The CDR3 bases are TGTGCCAGCAGGTTAGGTAATGAAAAACTGTTTTTT.

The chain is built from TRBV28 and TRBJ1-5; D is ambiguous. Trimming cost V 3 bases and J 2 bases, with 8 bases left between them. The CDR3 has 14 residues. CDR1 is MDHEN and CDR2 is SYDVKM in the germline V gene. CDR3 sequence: CASSFAWGNQPQHF. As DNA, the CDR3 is TGTGCCAGCAGTTTCGCGTGGGGCAATCAGCCCCAGCATTTT.

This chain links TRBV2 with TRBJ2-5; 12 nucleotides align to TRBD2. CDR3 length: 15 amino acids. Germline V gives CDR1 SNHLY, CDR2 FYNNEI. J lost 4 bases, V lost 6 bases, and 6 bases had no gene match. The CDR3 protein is CASSLLAGGRETQYF. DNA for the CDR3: TGTGCCAGCAGCCTCCTAGCGGGAGGGCGAGAGACCCAGTACTTC. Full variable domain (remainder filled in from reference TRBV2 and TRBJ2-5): EPEVTQTPSHQVTQMGQEVILRCVPISNHLYFYWYRQILGQKVEFLVSFYNNEISEKSEIFDDQFSVERPDGSNFTLKIRSTKLEDSAMYFCASSLLAGGRETQYFGPGTRLLVL.